Sequencing of this TCR beta chain was carried out in a study of regulatory T cells in long-lasting Graves disease. Study summary: Graves' patients (newly diagnosed) had been on antithyroid drugs under 3 months.

Time point given: newly diagnosed GD, antithyroid drugs for less than 3 months. The TCR library used RNA extracted from PBMCs. Those enrolled as patients came out of an endocrinology department in Xi'an, China. Through Arm-PCR of CDR3 regions and iRepertoire HTBI primers, TCR beta libraries were built. TCRdb reanalysed the multiplex PCR reads using MiXCR and keeps one entry per CDR3 protein. The data show roughly 260,000 distinct CDR3 sequences, about 18% seen once. The CDR3 loop spans 13 amino acids. Looked up from germline, CDR1 is MGHRA and CDR2 is YSYEKL. Deletions cut 3 bases from V and 8 bases from J, with 10 bases between. In addition, the sample was reused for a study of T cells in Graves' hyperthyroidism and ophthalmopathy.

The chain couples TRBV4-1 to TRBJ1-4, with D unclear. The origin of this receptor is a woman younger than 45 with Graves disease. The sequencing used peripheral blood mononuclear cells (PBMCs), collected at new diagnosis, from a patient treated with antithyroid drugs. CDR3 sequence (DNA): TGCGCCAGCAGCCAGGCCCCCAGGGAAAAACTGTTTTTT. Translating it yields CASSQAPREKLFF.